This TCR beta chain was profiled in a study of T-cell memory formation after mild COVID-19. As for the study in general: In these data, TCR clusters were largely donor specific.

CDR1 and CDR2 from the germline V gene are SGHKS and YYEKEE (reference sequence). CDR3 size: 14 residues. Trimming removed 3 bases from V and 5 bases from J, with 13 bases in between. The study, taken as a whole, reports: Contracting CD8+ clones were enriched in EMRA, CD4+ mainly in CM and EM. Among clones contracting day 15 to 85, CD4/CD8 was balanced, whereas later expanders leaned CD4+. Memory sampled before infection contained some responding clones, suggesting cross-reactive memory joined.

Only a few counts were recorded for this clonotype. Its target is unknown. TCRdb re-derived calls from the 5' RACE reads in MiXCR, one entry per CDR3 protein. This table holds 350,000 to 450,000 distinct CDR3 sequences, 28% found once. The source material was PBMCs or a T cell subset sorted from them (not recorded which). The chain links TRBV5-5 to TRBJ2-3, with D maybe TRBD2 (5 bases). The origin of this receptor is an adult woman who had mild COVID-19 (a few samples of this study predate the infection). Cell type and time point are not known. The DNA of the CDR3 is TGTGCCAGCAGCTCGGGAACGGGGAGAGATACGCAGTATTTT. Its protein is CASSSGTGRDTQYF.